A selection of T cell receptor beta chains follows, all from one sample in a study of blood T cell repertoires in COVID-19. The repertoire was sequenced with immunoSEQ multiplex PCR; TCRdb's copy has only in-frame clones and lacks some. The sample consists of about 190,000 clones, 85% to 90% of them appearing once. The sequenced material came from peripheral blood. Receptors originate from a woman between 65 and 79 years old with COVID-19, enrolled during active disease. The CDR3 runs from the conserved cysteine through the conserved F or W. A D gene is named only where the DNA matches it firmly. Clone size appears in some rows only: once, few, many, or a class for an expanded clone.

j_call clone_size d_call v_call cdr3_length cdr3_nt cdr3_aa
TRBJ2-2 - - TRBV25-1 17 TGTGCCAGCAGTGATCCCACCCTGACTCCCTTTACCGGGGAGCTGTTTTTT CASSDPTLTPFTGELFF
TRBJ2-5 - TRBD1 TRBV30 13 TGTGCCTGGAGTCAGGGGGCACGAGAGACCCAGTACTTC CAWSQGARETQYF
TRBJ2-7 - - TRBV24-1 14 TGTGCCACCGCAGCGGACTCCGTTCGTTACGAGCAGTACTTC CATAADSVRYEQYF
TRBJ2-2 - TRBD2 TRBV30 13 TGTGCCTGGAGTGGGCGGGGGAACGGGGAGCTGTTTTTT CAWSGRGNGELFF
TRBJ2-7 few TRBD2 TRBV4-3 19 TGCGCCAGCAGCAAAGGGACGGGACTAGCGGGAGCTAACTCCTACGAGCAGTACTTC CASSKGTGLAGANSYEQYF
TRBJ1-1 - - TRBV18 15 TGTGCCAGCTCGGCAATGCAGGGCGGGAACACTGAAGCTTTCTTT CASSAMQGGNTEAFF
TRBJ1-5 - TRBD1 TRBV15 16 TGTGCCACCAGCACAACCGGACAGGGGGAAGGCCAGCCCCAGCATTTT CATSTTGQGEGQPQHF
TRBJ2-1 - - TRBV20-1 12 TGCAGTGCTAGTTGGACTGTAAATGAGCAGTTCTTC CSASWTVNEQFF
TRBJ2-1 - - TRBV7-9 16 TGTGCCAGCAGCCCGCCACCGGGACAATCCTACAATGAGCAGTTCTTC CASSPPPGQSYNEQFF
TRBJ2-3 - TRBD2 TRBV3-1/TRBV3-2 14 TGTGCCAGCGAGGGGCTAGCGGTTGGAGATACGCAGTATTTT CASEGLAVGDTQYF
TRBJ2-2 - - TRBV7-2 19 TGTGCCAGCAGCCCAGCGGCTAGCCAAATAAGAGGTGGCACCGGGGAGCTGTTTTTT CASSPAASQIRGGTGELFF
TRBJ2-7 - TRBD2 TRBV7-2 15 TGTGCCAGCAGCCCCTTTGCGGGAGTCCCCGGCGAGCAGTACTTC CASSPFAGVPGEQYF
TRBJ1-2 - - TRBV24-1 13 TGTGCCACCAGTGGAGGGAATGACTATGGCTACACCTTC CATSGGNDYGYTF
TRBJ1-4 - TRBD1 TRBV4-1 17 TGCGCCAGCAGCCAAGAGTGGTTCGGACAGGGAGGTCGAAAACTGTTTTTT CASSQEWFGQGGRKLFF
TRBJ2-6 - - TRBV10-3 15 TGTGCCATCAGTGGTCCGTTCTCTGGGGCCAACGTCCTGACTTTC CAISGPFSGANVLTF
TRBJ1-1 - TRBD1 TRBV15 15 TGTGCCACCGGGGAAGGACAGGGGCTAGGTCCTGAAGCTTTCTTT CATGEGQGLGPEAFF
TRBJ2-5 - - TRBV18 14 TGTGCCAGCTCACCATTTAACAGCCAAGAGACCCAGTACTTC CASSPFNSQETQYF
TRBJ1-1 - - TRBV9 15 TGTGCCAGCAGCGTAGTCGTGCAGGGGAACACTGAAGCTTTCTTT CASSVVVQGNTEAFF
TRBJ1-5 - TRBD1 TRBV28 15 TGTGCCAGCAGACGACCTGACAGGGACGGGCCGCCCCAGCATTTT CASRRPDRDGPPQHF
TRBJ2-3 few TRBD2 TRBV25-1 17 TGTGCCAGCAGTGACGTATCAGCGGGAGGGCCTAGGGATACGCAGTATTTT CASSDVSAGGPRDTQYF
TRBJ1-6 - - TRBV4-2 16 TGTGCCAGCAGCCAAGTTACAGGGTGGAGTAATTCACCCCTCCACTTT CASSQVTGWSNSPLHF
TRBJ2-1 - TRBD2 TRBV6-1 16 TGTGCCAGCAGTGCCAGCGGGAGGGCCTCTTACAATGAGCAGTTCTTC CASSASGRASYNEQFF
TRBJ2-7 - TRBD1 TRBV5-4 16 TGTGCCAGCAGCTTGGGGGGACAGGGTGGTATCTACGAGCAGTACTTC CASSLGGQGGIYEQYF
TRBJ1-4 - - TRBV4-3 16 TGCGCCAGCAGCCTATCGGGGAATACCCTGAGGGAAAAACTGTTTTTT CASSLSGNTLREKLFF
TRBJ2-3 - - TRBV4-3 16 TGCGCCAGCAGCCCCGAACCGGCGGCCGTCACAGATACGCAGTATTTT CASSPEPAAVTDTQYF
TRBJ1-2 - - TRBV9 14 TGTGCCAGCAGCTCACGCCTGGGGGGCTATGGCTACACCTTC CASSSRLGGYGYTF
TRBJ2-7 - - TRBV29-1 13 TGCAGCGTCGGACTATACATTGCCGGCGAGCAGTACTTC CSVGLYIAGEQYF
TRBJ2-3 - - TRBV24-1 15 TGTGCCACCAGCCATGATCAGGGATCGTTGGATACGCAGTATTTT CATSHDQGSLDTQYF
TRBJ2-6 - - TRBV6-4 15 TGTGCCAGCAGTCCAGTTCCCTCTGGGGCCAACGTCCTGACTTTC CASSPVPSGANVLTF